This is a list of T cell receptor beta chains from one sample in a study of fetal regulatory T cell absence and autoimmunity. Using immunoSEQ multiplex PCR, the repertoire was profiled, and TCRdb retains in-frame clones only, with some absent. The profile shows 95,000 to 100,000 clones, approximately 79% of them singletons. Sequencing was performed on pancreas tissue. Receptors originate from a male donor with IPEX syndrome. Both conserved end residues are part of each CDR3. A D gene is named only where the DNA matches it firmly. Clone size is not always given. Where it is, it says once, few, many or a class for expanded clones.

j_call clone_size v_call d_call cdr3_aa cdr3_nt
TRBJ1-5 NA TRBV6-6 NA CASSKKGVPNRAQHF TGTGCCAGCAGTAAAAAAGGAGTCCCAAATCGGGCCCAGCATTTT
TRBJ2-7 few TRBV5-6 NA CASSLLGVVYEQYF TGTGCCAGCAGCTTACTGGGAGTAGTCTACGAGCAGTACTTC
TRBJ1-4 NA TRBV7-9 NA CASSKRHGRGEAEKLFF TGTGCCAGCAGCAAACGGCACGGACGGGGGGAGGCTGAAAAACTGTTTTTT
TRBJ2-7 NA TRBV6-1 TRBD2 CASTRTPGGSYEQYF TGTGCCAGCACTCGAACCCCGGGGGGCTCCTACGAGCAGTACTTC
TRBJ2-5 NA TRBV6-5 NA CASSYGPSVAQETQYF TGTGCCAGCAGTTATGGGCCTAGCGTTGCACAAGAGACCCAGTACTTC
TRBJ2-5 NA TRBV10-3 NA CAISDPPSGPQETQYF TGTGCCATCAGTGACCCCCCTTCCGGACCCCAAGAGACCCAGTACTTC
TRBJ2-7 NA TRBV4-3 NA CASSRGRGRISEQYF TGCGCCAGCAGCCGGGGGCGGGGTCGTATTTCCGAGCAGTACTTC
TRBJ2-5 NA TRBV5-1 TRBD2 CASSPWDYDFQETQYF TGCGCCAGCAGCCCCTGGGACTATGACTTCCAAGAGACCCAGTACTTC
TRBJ1-3 few TRBV19 NA CASRRAGNTIYF TGTGCCAGCCGGAGGGCTGGAAACACCATATATTTT
TRBJ2-1 NA TRBV6-5 NA CASSPHGVGNEQFF TGTGCCAGCAGTCCCCACGGGGTAGGGAATGAGCAGTTCTTC
TRBJ2-1 NA TRBV6-5 NA CASSYTLAPSYNEQFF TGTGCCAGCAGTTACACTCTAGCGCCCTCCTACAATGAGCAGTTCTTC
TRBJ2-1 NA TRBV7-2 TRBD2 CASSLEVVAGNEQFF TGTGCCAGCAGCTTAGAGGTGGTAGCGGGGAATGAGCAGTTCTTC
TRBJ1-5 few TRBV7-9 NA CASSFREGQPQHF TGTGCCAGCAGCTTCAGGGAGGGACAGCCCCAGCATTTT
TRBJ1-2 NA TRBV7-8 TRBD1 CASSLGQGPYGYTF TGTGCCAGCAGCTTAGGACAGGGCCCCTATGGCTACACCTTC
TRBJ2-7 NA TRBV9 TRBD1 CASSPWRSQGTKYEQYF TGTGCCAGCAGCCCCTGGCGTTCACAGGGGACAAAATACGAGCAGTACTTC
TRBJ1-2 NA TRBV11-3 NA CASSLGQGGYTF TGTGCCAGCAGCTTGGGCCAGGGTGGCTACACCTTC
TRBJ2-7 NA TRBV6-1 NA CASRTRREQYF TGTGCCAGCAGGACTAGGCGGGAGCAGTACTTC
TRBJ2-5 once TRBV29-1 NA CSVARQSQYF TGCAGCGTTGCCCGACAGTCCCAGTACTTC
TRBJ1-2 NA TRBV7-9 TRBD1 CASSSGTGGDYGYTF TGTGCCAGCAGCTCCGGGACAGGGGGCGACTATGGCTACACCTTC
TRBJ2-4 NA TRBV19 NA CASSIDNTRDIQYF TGTGCCAGTAGTATTGACAACACCCGGGACATTCAGTACTTC
TRBJ1-5 few TRBV6-1 NA CASSEVWGQYQPQHF TGTGCCAGCAGTGAAGTTTGGGGGCAATATCAGCCCCAGCATTTT
TRBJ2-5 NA TRBV30 NA CAWSVRRAETQYF TGTGCCTGGAGTGTACGCAGGGCGGAGACCCAGTACTTC
TRBJ1-1 NA TRBV2 TRBD1 CASSESPHRGGTEAFF TGTGCCAGCAGTGAGAGTCCCCACAGGGGAGGGACTGAAGCTTTCTTT
TRBJ2-1 NA TRBV9 NA CASSVAAYNEQFF TGTGCCAGCAGCGTAGCGGCCTACAATGAGCAGTTCTTC
TRBJ1-1 NA TRBV5-1 NA CASSSEQGVGEAFF TGCGCCAGCAGCTCGGAACAGGGAGTTGGGGAAGCTTTCTTT
TRBJ2-3 once TRBV5-1 TRBD1 CASSLEGAGTDTQYF TGCGCCAGCAGCTTGGAGGGGGCGGGCACAGATACGCAGTATTTT
TRBJ2-7 NA TRBV7-9 TRBD2 CAHTSGGAYEQYF TGTGCCCATACTAGCGGGGGGGCCTACGAGCAGTACTTC
TRBJ2-3 medium-sized TRBV2 NA CASSDTGRDTQYF TGTGCCAGCAGTGATACCGGGAGAGATACGCAGTATTTT
TRBJ2-5 NA TRBV7-6 NA CASSLFHVGREETQYF TGTGCCAGCAGCCTTTTCCATGTGGGCAGGGAAGAGACCCAGTACTTC
TRBJ2-7 NA TRBV19 NA CASSLWDGGNEQYF TGTGCCAGTAGTCTATGGGACGGGGGCAACGAGCAGTACTTC
TRBJ2-7 NA TRBV9 NA CASSVADSTIYEQYF TGTGCCAGCAGCGTAGCCGACAGTACAATCTACGAGCAGTACTTC
TRBJ2-5 NA TRBV7-8 TRBD2 CASSLLAGKQETQYF TGTGCCAGCAGCTTACTAGCGGGGAAACAAGAGACCCAGTACTTC
TRBJ1-1 NA TRBV5-4 NA CASSRRGRGNTEAFF TGTGCCAGCAGCCGGCGCGGGCGGGGGAACACTGAAGCTTTCTTT
TRBJ1-2 NA TRBV19 NA CAGYRYDYGYTF TGTGCCGGATACAGGTACGACTATGGCTACACCTTC
TRBJ2-3 NA TRBV27 NA CASSFRGRITDTQYF TGTGCCAGCAGTTTCCGGGGACGGATCACAGATACGCAGTATTTT
TRBJ2-5 NA TRBV27 NA CASSLWPPRRETQYF TGTGCCAGCAGTTTATGGCCCCCTAGACGAGAGACCCAGTACTTC
TRBJ1-4 once TRBV7-9 NA CASSRRSGVGEKLFF TGTGCCAGCAGCCGTAGATCGGGAGTGGGTGAAAAACTGTTTTTT
TRBJ1-1 few TRBV4-1 TRBD1 CASSQEGQGLNTEAFF TGCGCCAGCAGCCAAGAGGGACAGGGTTTGAACACTGAAGCTTTCTTT
TRBJ2-3 NA TRBV5-4 TRBD2 CASSFGLAGAGTDTQYF TGTGCCAGCAGCTTCGGACTAGCGGGGGCCGGCACAGATACGCAGTATTTT
TRBJ2-1 NA TRBV5-1 NA CASTGRSYNEQFF TGCGCCAGTACGGGACGCTCCTACAATGAGCAGTTCTTC
TRBJ2-1 NA TRBV5-1 NA CASSLGGRNEQFF TGCGCCAGCAGCTTAGGGGGACGCAATGAGCAGTTCTTC
TRBJ1-2 NA TRBV7-6 NA CASSLKEDYGYTF TGTGCCAGCAGCTTAAAAGAGGACTATGGCTACACCTTC
TRBJ1-2 few TRBV5-6 NA CASSFGFNYGYTF TGTGCCAGCAGCTTCGGCTTTAACTATGGCTACACCTTC
TRBJ1-2 few TRBV6-5 NA CASCSLGGYGYTF TGTGCCAGCTGTTCCTTGGGGGGCTATGGCTACACCTTC
TRBJ2-1 NA TRBV5-1 NA CASSRAGEGNEQFF TGCGCCAGCTCACGGGCAGGGGAAGGGAATGAGCAGTTCTTC
TRBJ2-2 once TRBV30 NA CAWRGLNTGELFF TGTGCCTGGAGAGGACTGAACACCGGGGAGCTGTTTTTT
TRBJ2-3 NA TRBV7-2 TRBD2 CASSFVGTSGTDTQYF TGTGCCAGCAGCTTTGTAGGGACTAGCGGGACAGATACGCAGTATTTT
TRBJ2-1 NA TRBV10-3 TRBD2 CAIGGLAGNEQFF TGTGCCATCGGGGGACTAGCGGGAAATGAGCAGTTCTTC
TRBJ2-3 NA TRBV4-1 TRBD2 CASSQVNSGSGLGDTQYF TGCGCCAGCAGCCAAGTGAATAGCGGGAGTGGTTTAGGAGATACGCAGTATTTT
TRBJ1-2 few TRBV4-2 TRBD1 CASSLDRGDGYTF TGTGCCAGCAGCCTCGACAGGGGGGATGGCTACACCTTC
TRBJ1-1 NA TRBV5-1 NA CASYGPGYTEAFF TGCGCCTCTTATGGACCGGGGTACACTGAAGCTTTCTTT
TRBJ1-3 once TRBV7-6 NA CASSSHRAGNTIYF TGTGCCAGCAGCTCGCACAGGGCTGGAAACACCATATATTTT
TRBJ2-1 NA TRBV6-6 TRBD1 CASSPGQVPYNEQFF TGTGCCAGCAGTCCGGGACAGGTTCCCTACAATGAGCAGTTCTTC